The clone carrying this TCR beta chain occurred a few times. Its antigen is undetermined. This sample stems from a study of a mutant IDH1 vaccine in newly diagnosed glioma. Stated time point: week 47, end of study. Vaccinated patients received 300 ug of mutant IDH1 20-mer peptide per dose, with topical imiquimod. CDR3 size: 14 residues. Looked up from germline, CDR1 is MGHRA and CDR2 is YSYEKL. Trimming took 4 bases from V and 2 from J, leaving 11 bases between them. The protocol was immunoSEQ multiplex PCR, while the TCRdb copy is restricted to in-frame clones and leaves out a portion. Of some 50,000 clones listed, 65% are singletons.

The sequence derives from a man aged 35-49 years with glioma. Some clones in this sample may be carry-over from other donors' samples. This chain connects TRBV4-1 to TRBJ1-1, with D maybe TRBD1 (5 bases). The specimen comprised peripheral blood mononuclear cells (PBMCs), sampled from a glioma patient whose treatment included an IDH1 peptide vaccine. CDR3 amino acids: CASSRPQGNTEAFF. The CDR3 DNA sequence: TGCGCCAGCAGCCGGCCTCAGGGAAACACTGAAGCTTTCTTT.